The following is a TCR beta chain sequence with its context. These data belong to a study of blood T cell repertoires in COVID-19. Study context: From the United States, Italy and Spain came samples of acute and convalescent COVID-19. T cells, B-cell-depleted T cells, or PBMCs supplied cDNA or gDNA.

Original processing methods: Estimation of nucleated cell counts relied on the amplification of reference gene primers. Only in-frame clones appear in the TCRdb table, and some are missing; sequencing was by immunoSEQ multiplex PCR. Clone size and the V and J calls come from that table; the DNA yielded D and trimming. The table has approximately 130,000 clones, roughly 79% seen once; the top ten hold about 8%. The clonotype was recovered from a woman in her sixties with active or convalescent COVID-19. The sequencing input was peripheral blood.

The CDR3 protein is CASSWQGSIETQYF. As DNA, the CDR3 is TGTGCCAGCAGTTGGCAGGGTTCTATTGAGACCCAGTACTTC. The V call is TRBV2, the J call TRBJ2-5, with TRBD1 as a possible D gene (5 bases). Trimming took off 5 bases at V and 5 bases at J, with 15 bases between the two ends. The length of the CDR3 is 14 residues. Germline loops: CDR1 SNHLY, CDR2 FYNNEI.